This TCR beta chain was sequenced during a study of blood T cell repertoires in COVID-19. Study as a whole: Samples taken during acute and convalescent COVID-19 were collected in the United States, Italy and Spain. T cells, B-cell-depleted T cells, or PBMCs provided the cDNA or gDNA that served as material.

In germline, CDR1 is KGHDR, CDR2 SFDVKD. Trimming shortened V by 0 bases and J by 10 bases, and 6 bases separated the two germline ends. This CDR3 region has 11 residues. Original processing methods: For nucleated cells, counts were estimated from reference gene primer amplification. The assay was immunoSEQ multiplex PCR, and TCRdb's table has in-frame clones only and misses some. From that table come the V and J calls and clone size; the DNA was used to work out D and trimming. The sample shows 410,000 or so clones, 89% of them seen only once. This clonotype was obtained from a woman aged 40 to 50 with COVID-19, enrolled during active disease. The sample was peripheral blood. The V and J genes are TRBV24-1 and TRBJ2-7; D gene uncertain. The CDR3 DNA reads as TGTGCCACCAGTGATTTGAGACATCAGTACTTC. Encoded protein: CATSDLRHQYF.